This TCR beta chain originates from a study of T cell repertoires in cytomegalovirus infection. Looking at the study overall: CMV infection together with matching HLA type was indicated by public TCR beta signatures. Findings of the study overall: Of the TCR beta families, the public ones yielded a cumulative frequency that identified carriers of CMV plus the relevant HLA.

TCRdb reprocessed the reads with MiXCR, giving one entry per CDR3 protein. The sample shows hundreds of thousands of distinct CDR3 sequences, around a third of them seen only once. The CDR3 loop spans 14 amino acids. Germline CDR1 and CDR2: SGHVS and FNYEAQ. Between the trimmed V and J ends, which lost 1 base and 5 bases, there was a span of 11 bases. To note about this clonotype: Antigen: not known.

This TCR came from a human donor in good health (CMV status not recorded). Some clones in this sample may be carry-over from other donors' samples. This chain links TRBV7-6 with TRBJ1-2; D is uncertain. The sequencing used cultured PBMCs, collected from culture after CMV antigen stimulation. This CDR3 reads CASSLVGVTYGYTF. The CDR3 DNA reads TGTGCCAGCAGCTTAGTGGGAGTGACTTATGGCTACACCTTC.